This paragraph reports one T cell receptor (beta chain). The record originates from a study of T cell changes during pregnancy in multiple sclerosis. Sequencing used immunoSEQ multiplex PCR; TCRdb keeps in-frame clones, though not all of them. This repertoire shows 90,000 to 120,000 clones, under 95% found once; its top ten account for around 0.8%. V was clipped by 5 bases and J by 0 bases, with 11 bases between them. Looked up from germline, CDR1 is SGHTA and CDR2 is FQGNSA. The CDR3 runs 15 residues. This clonotype originated in a female donor in good health, enrolled as a control in a pregnancy study. Material: peripheral blood, obtained in the third trimester of pregnancy. The chain is built from TRBV7-2 and TRBJ1-3; tentative D call: TRBD1 (6 bases). CDR3 sequence reads: CASSRDTSSGNTIYF. As DNA, the CDR3 is TGTGCCAGCAGCAGGGACACGAGCTCTGGAAACACCATATATTTT.